The next 15 T cell receptor beta chains were all read from a single sample in a study of cytomegalovirus exposure and HLA in healthy donors. Profiling relied on immunoSEQ multiplex PCR, and the TCRdb table lists in-frame clones only, not all of them. Among some 170,000 clones listed, approximately 81% were seen once. The sequenced sample was PBMCs. The origin of the receptors is a man under 40 in good health and CMV-seropositive.

The V call is TRBV6-5, the J call TRBJ2-5, with a possible D match to TRBD1 (5 bases). CDR3 size: 12 residues. Between the trimmed V and J ends, which lost 5 bases and 3 bases, there was a span of 7 bases. In germline, CDR1 is MNHEY, CDR2 SVGAGI. In DNA form, the CDR3 reads TGTGCCAGCAGTCGACAGAAAGAGACCCAGTACTTC. Amino acids: CASSRQKETQYF.

Regarding this clone: A read error is possible here, since a much larger clone lies one base away. CDR3 region: CASSDSDNNEQFF. The CDR3 DNA reads as TGTGCCAGCAGTGACTCGGACAACAATGAGCAGTTCTTC. The rearrangement links TRBV6-1 to TRBJ2-1; weak D call: TRBD1 (5 bases). The germline V gene has CDR1 MNHNS and CDR2 SASEGT. The CDR3 is 13 residues long. V lost 3 bases and J lost 5, with 8 bases in between.

A few counts support this clone. The rearrangement links TRBV19 to TRBJ1-5; 9 bases line up with TRBD1. The CDR3 extends over 13 amino acids. The J segment lost 6 bases and the V segment lost 10 bases, leaving 7 bases of the junction unmatched. The germline gives CDR1 LNHDA, CDR2 SQIVND (reference sequence). CDR3 region: CATRGTGTQPQHF. In nucleotides, the CDR3 is TGTGCCACACGAGGGACAGGGACTCAGCCCCAGCATTTT.

The chain is built from TRBV28 and TRBJ1-1; 7 bases fit TRBD1. Germline CDR1 reads MDHEN; CDR2 reads SYDVKM. This CDR3 has 16 residues. The trim removed 5 bases at V and 9 bases at J, leaving 18 bases unmatched. CDR3 loop: CASSTLVYRGRGQAFF. The CDR3 bases are TGTGCCAGCAGTACGCTTGTTTACAGGGGACGGGGTCAAGCTTTCTTT.

This clone turned up a few times. The CDR3 sequence: CASRFWDSKGVQHF. For the CDR3, the DNA is TGTGCCAGCCGATTTTGGGACAGCAAGGGGGTCCAGCATTTT. This sequence joins TRBV2 and TRBJ1-5; 7 bases are a match to TRBD1. The CDR3 is 14 residues long. Germline V gene lookup returns CDR1 SNHLY and CDR2 FYNNEI. With 8 bases clipped from V and 12 bases from J, the junction kept 16 bases outside the gene matches.

The rearrangement links TRBV7-2 to TRBJ1-5, with 7 bases identical to TRBD1. J gave up 2 bases and V 2 bases, and 6 bases lay outside the gene matches. The CDR3 extends over 16 amino acids. The germline V gene has CDR1 SGHTA and CDR2 FQGNSA. In DNA form, the CDR3 reads TGTGCCAGCAGCTTAAGCCCCAGGGGGGGCAATCAGCCCCAGCATTTT. Residues: CASSLSPRGGNQPQHF.

This clone occurred once. V is TRBV14 and J is TRBJ1-4; D gene ambiguous. This CDR3 spans 16 amino acids. Trimming pared 2 bases from V and 7 bases from J, leaving 17 bases between. The V gene's germline CDR1 is SGHDN and CDR2 FVKESK. The CDR3, as DNA: TGTGCCAGCAGCCAAAGAGGCCTCGGGGAGGCTGAAAAACTGTTTTTT. It yields the protein CASSQRGLGEAEKLFF.

This clone occurred a few times. The gene calls are TRBV11-2 and TRBJ2-7, with D perhaps matching TRBD1 (7 bases). Trimming removed 5 bases at V and 7 bases at J, with 9 bases between. The CDR3 runs 11 residues. Germline lookup yields CDR1 SGHAT and CDR2 FQNNGV. The CDR3 loop is CASSPGGEQYF. For the CDR3, the DNA is TGTGCCAGCAGCCCAGGGGGGGAGCAGTACTTC.

The chain combines TRBV7-9 with TRBJ2-2, with 8 bases that match TRBD1. This CDR3 has 17 residues. Germline-derived CDR1 and CDR2 are SEHNR and FQNEAQ (reference sequence). The J segment lost 3 bases and the V segment lost 3 bases, leaving 9 bases of the junction unmatched. CDR3 amino acids: CASSFSIQGADTGELFF. The CDR3 nucleotides are TGTGCCAGCAGCTTCTCCATTCAGGGGGCCGACACCGGGGAGCTGTTTTTT.

The chain joins TRBV6-5 to TRBJ1-1; TRBD1 is a possible D gene (5 bases). V gave up 11 bases and J gave up 0 bases, with 10 bases separating them. Germline CDR1 and CDR2: MNHEY and SVGAGI. The CDR3 is 12 amino acids. DNA for the CDR3: TGTGCCGCGGGGCAGATGAACACTGAAGCTTTCTTT. Encoded protein: CAAGQMNTEAFF.

The CDR3 DNA sequence: TGTGCCAGCAGTGGACCCGGGGGCAATCAGCCCCAGCATTTT. This translates into CASSGPGGNQPQHF. This rearrangement joins TRBV2 to TRBJ1-5; D is unresolved. Trimming left V 4 bases short and J 2 bases short, with 9 bases between. The CDR3 runs to 14 residues. Per germline, CDR1 SNHLY and CDR2 FYNNEI.

The chain recombines TRBV4-1 with TRBJ2-7; 8 bases agree with TRBD1. V shed 1 base, J shed 4 bases, and the junction held 3 bases outside the gene matches. The CDR3 covers 14 residues. Germline V gene sequence: CDR1 MGHRA, CDR2 YSYEKL. The CDR3 DNA is TGCGCCAGCAGCCAAGGGCAGGGGGCATACGAGCAGTACTTC. This sequence encodes CASSQGQGAYEQYF.

The chain joins TRBV4-1 to TRBJ2-7, with TRBD1 as a possible D gene (6 bases). Germline values: CDR1 MGHRA, CDR2 YSYEKL. The CDR3 has 17 amino acids. V lost 2 bases, J lost 0 bases, and 17 bases lay in between. CDR3: CASSQPYGQLVSYEQYF. In DNA form, the CDR3 reads TGCGCCAGCAGCCAACCCTACGGACAGTTAGTCTCCTACGAGCAGTACTTC.

The genes are TRBV6-1 and TRBJ2-1; TRBD2 is a possible D gene (6 bases). This CDR3 region has 14 residues. In germline, CDR1 is MNHNS, CDR2 SASEGT. The V end was cut by 7 bases, the J end by 2 bases, with 12 bases between. The CDR3 protein is CASTSGSAYNEQFF. The CDR3 bases are TGTGCCAGCACCAGCGGGTCAGCCTACAATGAGCAGTTCTTC.

The chain links TRBV19 to TRBJ1-5; tentatively, D is TRBD1 (6 bases). Trimming removed 6 bases at V and 0 bases at J, with 12 bases between. This CDR3 has 15 residues. CDR1 and CDR2 from the germline V gene are LNHDA and SQIVND (reference sequence). The CDR3: CASSPTGYSNQPQHF. The CDR3 DNA sequence: TGTGCCAGTAGCCCGACAGGATATAGCAATCAGCCCCAGCATTTT.